This T cell receptor (beta chain) was found in a study of spatial heterogeneity in lung cancer. As for time point: sample taken at primary tumor resection. This clonotype was counted between two and nine times. A single record per CDR3 protein comes from TCRdb applying MiXCR to the 5' RACE reads. The sample includes about 38,000 distinct CDR3 sequences, less than 6.5% of them seen just once. V lost 4 bases to trimming and J lost 10 bases; unmatched junction nucleotides: 11. CDR3 length: 17 amino acids. Per germline, CDR1 SGHTA and CDR2 FQGTGA. The chain is built from TRBV7-3 and TRBJ2-3; 16 nucleotides line up with TRBD2. This TCR was sampled from a female donor with early-stage non-small cell lung cancer. Material: PBMCs, obtained at surgery. The CDR3 region has the DNA TGTGCCAGCAGCTCCCTGGGACTAGCGGGGGGGCCGGTAGCGCAGTATTTT. It specifies CASSSLGLAGGPVAQYF.